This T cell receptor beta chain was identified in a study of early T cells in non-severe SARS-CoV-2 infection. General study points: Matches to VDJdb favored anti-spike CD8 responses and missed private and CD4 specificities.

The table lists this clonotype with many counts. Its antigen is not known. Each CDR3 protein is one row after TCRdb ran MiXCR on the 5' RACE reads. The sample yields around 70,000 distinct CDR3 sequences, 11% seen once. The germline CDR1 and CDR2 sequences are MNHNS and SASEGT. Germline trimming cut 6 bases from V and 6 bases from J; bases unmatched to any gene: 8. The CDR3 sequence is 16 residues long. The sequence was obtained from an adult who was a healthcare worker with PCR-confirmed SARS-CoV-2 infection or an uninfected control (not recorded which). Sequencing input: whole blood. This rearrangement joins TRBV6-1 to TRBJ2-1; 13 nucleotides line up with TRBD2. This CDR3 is CASRPPRLAGGNEQFF. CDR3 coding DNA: TGTGCCAGCAGGCCCCCTCGACTAGCGGGAGGCAATGAGCAGTTCTTC.